This paragraph covers one T cell receptor (beta chain) sequence. The antigen remains undetermined. This record belongs to a study of vaccination and CD4 T cells after COVID-19. Study-wide context: Convalescent donors totaled six males and four females, including two who were Hispanic. Overlapping peptides covering the spike proteins of SARS-CoV-2, HCoV-NL63, HCoV-OC43 and HCoV-229E were added to stimulate cells.

V lost 5 bases, J lost 4 bases, and 4 bases stayed unmatched. Germline CDR1 and CDR2: SEHNR and FQNEAQ (reference sequence). CDR3 length: 13 residues. The treatment was: roughly 11-day PBMC culture with coronavirus spike peptide pools or control peptides (ViraFEST assay). The culture of 1.5 million to 2 million PBMCs per well included around 10 IU/ml IL-2 and 9.5 to 10 ug/ml peptide pools. The Oncomine TCR Beta short-read assay was applied to DNA of cultured CD4+ T cells. The source of extracted genomic DNA was cultured CD4+ T cells. In TCRdb, the PCR reads were re-called with MiXCR into one record per CDR3 protein. The table lists some 2,500 distinct CDR3 sequences, approximately 36% of them singletons.

This chain uses TRBV7-9 with TRBJ1-2, with 7 bases aligning to TRBD1. This TCR came from a human donor who had recovered from COVID-19. The sample was CD4+ T cells from blood, cultured in vitro. CDR3 coding DNA: TGTGCCAGCAGCAGAGGGGGCCTCTATGGCTACACCTTC. Translation: CASSRGGLYGYTF.